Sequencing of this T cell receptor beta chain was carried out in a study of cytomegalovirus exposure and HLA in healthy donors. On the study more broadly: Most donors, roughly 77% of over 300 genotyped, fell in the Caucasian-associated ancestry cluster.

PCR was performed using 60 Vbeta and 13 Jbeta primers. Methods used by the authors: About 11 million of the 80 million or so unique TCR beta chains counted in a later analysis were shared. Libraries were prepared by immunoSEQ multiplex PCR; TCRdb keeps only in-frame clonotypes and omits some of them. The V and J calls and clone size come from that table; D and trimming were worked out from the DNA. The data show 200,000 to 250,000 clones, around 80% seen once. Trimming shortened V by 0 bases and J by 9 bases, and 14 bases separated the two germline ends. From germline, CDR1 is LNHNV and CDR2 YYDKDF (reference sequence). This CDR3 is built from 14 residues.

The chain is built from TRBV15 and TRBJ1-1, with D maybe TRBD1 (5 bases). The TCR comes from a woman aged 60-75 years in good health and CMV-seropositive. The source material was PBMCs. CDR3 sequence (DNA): TGTGCCACCAGCAGAGACGTGGGGGGGTCACAAGCTTTCTTT. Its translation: CATSRDVGGSQAFF.